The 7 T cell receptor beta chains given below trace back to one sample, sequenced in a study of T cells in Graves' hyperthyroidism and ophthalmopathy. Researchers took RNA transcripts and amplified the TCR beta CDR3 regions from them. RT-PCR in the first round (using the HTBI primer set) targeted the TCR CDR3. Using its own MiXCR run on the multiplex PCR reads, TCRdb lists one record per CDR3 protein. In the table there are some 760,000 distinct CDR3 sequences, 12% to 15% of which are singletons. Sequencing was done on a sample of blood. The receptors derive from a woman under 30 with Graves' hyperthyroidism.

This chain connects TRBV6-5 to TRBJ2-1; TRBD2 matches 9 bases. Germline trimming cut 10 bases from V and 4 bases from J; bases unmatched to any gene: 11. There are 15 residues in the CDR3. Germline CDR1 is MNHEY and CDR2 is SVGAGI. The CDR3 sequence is CATVPTSGKYNEQFF. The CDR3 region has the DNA TGTGCCACAGTTCCGACTAGCGGAAAATACAATGAGCAGTTCTTC.

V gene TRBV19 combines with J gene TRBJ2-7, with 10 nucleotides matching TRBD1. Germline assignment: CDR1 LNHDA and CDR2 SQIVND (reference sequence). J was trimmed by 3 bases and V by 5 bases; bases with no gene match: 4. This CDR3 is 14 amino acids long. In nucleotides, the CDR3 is TGTGCCAGTAGTGGACAGGGGGAAGGCTACGAGCAGTACTTC. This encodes CASSGQGEGYEQYF. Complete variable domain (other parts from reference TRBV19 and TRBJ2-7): DGGITQSPKYLFRKEGQNVTLSCEQNLNHDAMYWYRQDPGQGLRLIYYSQIVNDFQKGDIAEGYSVSREKKESFPLTVTSAQKNPTAFYLCASSGQGEGYEQYFGPGTRLTVT.

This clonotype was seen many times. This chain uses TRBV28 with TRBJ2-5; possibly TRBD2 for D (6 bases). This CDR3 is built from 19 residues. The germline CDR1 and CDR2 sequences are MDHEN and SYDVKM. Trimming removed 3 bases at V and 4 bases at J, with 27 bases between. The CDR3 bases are TGTGCCAGCAGTTTCTCCCCCGCCGAGCATTCGGGAGATGCAGAGACCCAGTACTTC. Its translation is CASSFSPAEHSGDAETQYF.

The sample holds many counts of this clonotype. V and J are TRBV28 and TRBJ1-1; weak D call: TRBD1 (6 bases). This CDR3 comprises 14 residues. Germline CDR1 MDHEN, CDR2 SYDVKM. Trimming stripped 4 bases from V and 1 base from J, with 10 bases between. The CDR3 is CASSYRVTNTEAFF. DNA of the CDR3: TGTGCCAGCAGTTACAGGGTAACGAACACTGAAGCTTTCTTT.

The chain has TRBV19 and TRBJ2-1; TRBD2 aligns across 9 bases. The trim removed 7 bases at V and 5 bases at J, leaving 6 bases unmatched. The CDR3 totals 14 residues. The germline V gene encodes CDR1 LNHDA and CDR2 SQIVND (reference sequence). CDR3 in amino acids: CASINLAGNNEQFF. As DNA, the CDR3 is TGTGCCAGTATAAATCTAGCGGGAAACAATGAGCAGTTCTTC.

The CDR3 here is CATSEPGTSGSYEQFF. CDR3 coding DNA: TGTGCCACCAGTGAGCCCGGGACTAGCGGGAGTTATGAGCAGTTCTTC. This rearrangement joins TRBV24-1 to TRBJ2-1, with TRBD2 matching 14 bases. The CDR3 sequence is 16 residues long. Germline CDR1 is KGHDR and CDR2 is SFDVKD. Unmatched junction bases numbered 6, after V lost 4 bases and J lost 8 bases.

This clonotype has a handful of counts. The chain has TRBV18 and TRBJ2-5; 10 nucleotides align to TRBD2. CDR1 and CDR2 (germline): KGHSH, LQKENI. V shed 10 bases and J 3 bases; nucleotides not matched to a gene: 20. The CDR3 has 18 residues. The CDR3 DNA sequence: TGTGCCACCCCGACTAGCGGGTCCGATCGGGGCACGGAAGAGACCCAGTACTTC. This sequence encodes CATPTSGSDRGTEETQYF.